This TCR beta chain was profiled in a study of T cells after posttransplantation cyclophosphamide. V lost 4 bases and J 3 bases, leaving 12 bases between the germline ends. The CDR3 has 13 amino acids. CDR1 and CDR2 from the germline V gene are GTSNPN and SVGIG (reference sequence). General study findings and limits: After PTCy, TRB diversity resembled that of CNI/methotrexate controls. Skin or GI-infiltrating T cells shared few TRB sequences with blood. Donor-recipient repertoire similarity was low at 1-2 months, rising over year one.

This related bone marrow graft donor gave peripheral blood on the day of marrow donation. Some clones are missing from TCRdb's copy, which holds only in-frame ones; the method was immunoSEQ multiplex PCR. The data hold fewer than 60,000 clones, with approximately 94% observed a single time. Points on this clone: Antigen: not known.

This rearrangement joins TRBV30 to TRBJ1-1; D perhaps matches TRBD1 (6 bases). This TCR was recovered from a woman aged 25 to 39 in good health and a related stem cell transplant donor. Sequencing was performed on PBMCs. This chain's CDR3 is CAWNRAIYTEAFF. The CDR3 DNA reads TGTGCCTGGAACAGGGCGATTTACACTGAAGCTTTCTTT.